Following are 4 T cell receptor beta chains from one sample sequenced in a study of blood T cell repertoires in COVID-19. TCRdb's table, derived via immunoSEQ multiplex PCR, lists solely in-frame clones and lacks some. This table has almost 200,000 clones, 85% appearing once. Sequencing input: peripheral blood. These receptors were obtained from a man in his fifties or sixties with COVID-19, enrolled during active disease.

V and J are TRBV6-5 and TRBJ1-5; 7 nucleotides line up with TRBD1. V lost 5 bases to trimming and J lost 1 base; unmatched junction nucleotides: 5. The CDR3 has 15 amino acids. CDR1 is MNHEY and CDR2 is SVGAGI in the germline V gene. Here the CDR3 reads CASSRDRDSNQPQHF. The CDR3 region has the DNA TGTGCCAGCAGTCGAGACAGGGACAGCAATCAGCCCCAGCATTTT.

CDR3 in amino acids: CASRTTRTGGTEAFF. The CDR3 DNA sequence: TGTGCCAGCAGAACCACCCGCACAGGGGGCACTGAAGCTTTCTTT. V usage is TRBV28 and J usage is TRBJ1-1, with TRBD1 matching 8 bases. V shed 6 bases and J 4 bases; nucleotides not matched to a gene: 10. The germline V gene encodes CDR1 MDHEN and CDR2 SYDVKM. The length of the CDR3 is 15 residues.

This CDR3 reads CSVQGGADQPQHF. CDR3 in DNA: TGCAGCGTTCAAGGGGGCGCCGATCAGCCCCAGCATTTT. The V and J genes are TRBV29-1 and TRBJ1-5; 7 bases map to TRBD1. The CDR3 has 13 amino acids. The V gene end was trimmed by 5 bases and the J gene end by 5 bases; junction bases not matched to a gene: 6. Germline values: CDR1 SQVTM, CDR2 ANQGSEA.

The chain combines TRBV12-3 or TRBV12-4 with TRBJ1-6, with 11 bases that match TRBD1. J lost 7 bases, V lost 8 bases, and 1 base had no gene match. This CDR3 contains 13 residues. CDR3 nucleotide sequence: TGTGCCAGCGGGACAGGGGGAAATTCACCCCTCCACTTT. Its protein is CASGTGGNSPLHF.